The rows below give T cell receptor beta chains drawn from one sample of a study of molecular identifiers for immune sequencing clone quantification. TCRdb called the PCR reads again in MiXCR, with one record for every CDR3 protein. The data show about half a million distinct CDR3 sequences, around a fifth seen once. The source material was naive CD8+ T cells from blood, with Jurkat cell RNA spiked in. These receptor sequences come from a human donor in good health. Some libraries in this study had Jurkat cell RNA spiked in. CDR3s include the opening cysteine and the closing phenylalanine or tryptophan. Each record gives: V gene, J gene, clone size, CDR3 length, D gene, CDR3 DNA, CDR3 protein. A D gene is named only where the DNA matches it firmly. Clone size appears in some rows only: once, few, many, or a class for an expanded clone.

TRBV5-8	TRBJ2-6	NA	17	NA	TGTGCCAGCAGCTACCGGGACCGAAGCTCTGGGGCCAACGTCCTGACTTTC	CASSYRDRSSGANVLTF
TRBV2	TRBJ2-3	many	16	TRBD2	TGTGCCAGCAGTGACGGGACTAGCGGACACACAGATACGCAGTATTTT	CASSDGTSGHTDTQYF
TRBV9	TRBJ1-1	few	16	NA	TGTGCCAGCAGCGTCGATGGAGCAGGGGCGCATATAGGAGCTTTCTTT	CASSVDGAGAHIGAFF
TRBV5-8	TRBJ2-7	few	13	NA	TGTGCCAGCAGCTTGTCGACCCTAGTCGAGCAGTACTTC	CASSLSTLVEQYF
TRBV7-9	TRBJ2-1	once	16	TRBD1	TGTGCCAGCAGCTCACAGACAGGGGGCCAATACAATGAGCAGTTCTTC	CASSSQTGGQYNEQFF
TRBV20-1	TRBJ2-3	many	16	TRBD2	TGCAGTGCTGGTCGACTAGCGGGGGGCTACACAGATACGCAGTATTTT	CSAGRLAGGYTDTQYF
TRBV20-1	TRBJ1-5	NA	17	NA	TGCAGTGCTAGAGATGTGGAAAACCCTTATAGCAATCAGCCCCAGCATTTT	CSARDVENPYSNQPQHF
TRBV29-1	TRBJ2-7	NA	12	NA	TGCAGCGTTTGGACTGTTTCCTACGAGCAGTACTTC	CSVWTVSYEQYF
TRBV4-1	TRBJ1-1	few	17	NA	TGCGCCAGCAGCCAAGATGGGGCAGGGTGGAGGAACACTGAAGCTTTCTTT	CASSQDGAGWRNTEAFF
TRBV14	TRBJ2-1	many	13	NA	TGTGCCAGCAGCCAAATAACGTTCGATGAGCAGTTCTTC	CASSQITFDEQFF
TRBV4-3	TRBJ2-7	many	13	NA	TGCGCCAGCAGCCACGCAAGAAGTTACGAGCAGTACTTC	CASSHARSYEQYF
TRBV18	TRBJ2-3	NA	16	NA	TGTGCCAGCTCAGTAACGGGGTCGGGCGTAAATGTTACGCAGTATTTT	CASSVTGSGVNVTQYF
TRBV4-1	TRBJ2-5	many	15	NA	TGCGCCAGCAGCCAAGTGTCCGGGTTTCGAGAGACCCAGTACTTC	CASSQVSGFRETQYF
TRBV29-1	TRBJ2-2	few	14	NA	TGCAGCGCCGTTATCGGGACGGGAACCGGGGAGCTGTTTTTT	CSAVIGTGTGELFF
TRBV19	TRBJ1-5	NA	17	NA	TGTGCCAGTAGTACAGAGGCCAGGACTTATAGCAATCAGCCCCAGCATTTT	CASSTEARTYSNQPQHF
TRBV19	TRBJ2-7	NA	16	NA	TGTGCCAGTAGTTGGACGGGCCCATCGAGCTCCTACGAGCAGTACTTC	CASSWTGPSSSYEQYF
TRBV11-2	TRBJ2-5	NA	14	NA	TGTGCCAGCAGCTTTTGGGTGGAGCAAGAGACCCAGTACTTC	CASSFWVEQETQYF
TRBV5-4	TRBJ2-3	NA	15	TRBD1	TGTGCCAGCAGCCGGACAGGGAGTGGGTCAGATACGCAGTATTTT	CASSRTGSGSDTQYF
TRBV5-1	TRBJ2-1	NA	14	NA	TGCGCCAGCAGCCCTCGTGGCCACTACAATGAGCAGTTCTTC	CASSPRGHYNEQFF
TRBV4-1	TRBJ1-5	few	16	NA	TGCGCCAGCAGCCTACAAGGAACTTGGGGCAATCAGCCCCAGCATTTT	CASSLQGTWGNQPQHF
TRBV5-6	TRBJ2-1	NA	16	TRBD2	TGTGCCGGCAGCTTGGTACTAGCGGACCTTTACAATGAGCAGTTCTTC	CAGSLVLADLYNEQFF
TRBV9	TRBJ2-1	NA	16	NA	TGTGCCAGCAGTAGTCGCGGGGACCATTCCTACAATGAGCAGTTCTTC	CASSSRGDHSYNEQFF